Following are 31 T cell receptor beta chains from one sample sequenced in a study of blood T cells in healthy people across ages. Sample-barcoded 5' priming and a J-beta primer mix drove a second PCR of about 7 to 12 cycles. TCRdb analysed the 5' RACE reads with MiXCR anew, one entry per CDR3 protein. The sample has hundreds of thousands of distinct CDR3 sequences, about 30% seen once; the top ten hold 15%. Specimen: blood. These receptors all come from an elderly woman in good health.

The V call is TRBV5-1, the J call TRBJ2-2; D call uncertain. Trimming removed 0 bases from V and 0 bases from J, with 9 bases in between. This CDR3 contains 16 residues. Germline lookup yields CDR1 SGHRS and CDR2 YFSETQ. In nucleotides, the CDR3 is TGCGCCAGCAGCTTGGGCTGGGTTCCGAACACCGGGGAGCTGTTTTTT. Its protein is CASSLGWVPNTGELFF. Full variable domain (remainder filled in from reference TRBV5-1 and TRBJ2-2): KAGVTQTPRYLIKTRGQQVTLSCSPISGHRSVSWYQQTPGQGLQFLFEYFSETQRNKGNFPGRFSGRQFSNSRSEMNVSTLELGDSALYLCASSLGWVPNTGELFFGEGSRLTVL.

This rearrangement joins TRBV15 to TRBJ1-1, with TRBD1 matching over 7 bases. J lost 7 bases, V lost 5 bases, and 10 bases had no gene match. The CDR3 spans 14 residues. The germline CDR1 and CDR2 sequences are LNHNV and YYDKDF (reference sequence). CDR3 DNA sequence: TGTGCCACCAGCGGACAGACAGGGAGGGGTGAAGCTTTCTTT. This encodes CATSGQTGRGEAFF.

About this clonotype: This may be a read error: a much more frequent sequence differs by one nucleotide. The chain is built from TRBV5-1 and TRBJ1-1; D unresolved. The germline V gene encodes CDR1 SGHRS and CDR2 YFSETQ. The CDR3 extends over 15 amino acids. V was cut by 0 bases and J by 4 bases, with 13 bases left in between. The DNA for the CDR3 is TGCGCCAGCAGCTTGGAAGGGCAGAGAAGCACTGAAGCTTTCTTT. Its protein is CASSLEGQRSTEAFF.

Details on this clonotype: An end of the junction does not agree with germline; a read error may underlie this. The chain recombines TRBV20-1 with TRBJ1-3, with 7 nucleotides matching TRBD1. From germline, CDR1 is DFQATT and CDR2 SNEGSKA (reference sequence). The CDR3 has 16 amino acids. The CDR3 spells CGAKTTTTGTGNTIYF. In DNA form, the CDR3 reads TGCGGTGCTAAGACGACTACGACAGGGACTGGAAACACCATATATTTT.

As to this clonotype: Its ends do not fully match the called genes, so a read error is possible. The V call is TRBV14, the J call TRBJ2-2, with 12 bases matching TRBD2. The CDR3 is made up of 16 amino acids. Germline lookup yields CDR1 SGHDN and CDR2 FVKESK. The CDR3 reads CASSLRLAGDTGELYF. As DNA, the CDR3 is TGTGCCAGCAGCCTGAGACTAGCGGGGGACACCGGGGAGCTGTATTTT.

As to this clonotype: Just one base apart from a much larger clone, this may be a read error. The genes are TRBV20-1 and TRBJ2-1, with D possibly being TRBD2 (5 bases). The CDR3 totals 15 residues. Germline V gene sequence: CDR1 DFQATT, CDR2 SNEGSKA (reference sequence). The CDR3 region is CSARALTDSCNEQFF. CDR3 in DNA: TGCAGTGCTAGAGCGTTAACGGACTCCTGCAATGAGCAGTTCTTC.

V and J are TRBV20-1 and TRBJ2-7, with D perhaps matching TRBD1 (5 bases). The CDR3 sequence is 13 residues long. CDR1 is DFQATT and CDR2 is SNEGSKA in the germline V gene (reference sequence). V lost 6 bases to trimming and J lost 2 bases, with 14 bases between them. In DNA, the CDR3 is TGCAGTGCCCACACAGGCTTAACCTACGAGCAGTACTTC. It translates to CSAHTGLTYEQYF.

This clonotype came up many times. The chain employs TRBV29-1 and TRBJ1-2; no clear D. The V and J ends lost 6 bases and 8 bases respectively, with 19 bases between them. Germline CDR1 reads SQVTM; CDR2 reads ANQGSEA. The CDR3 is 13 amino acids. The CDR3 nucleotides read TGCAGCGTCGGTCCCAATGGACCGGACGGCTACACCTTC. Translation: CSVGPNGPDGYTF.

This clonotype was recorded a few times. The chain has TRBV5-6 and TRBJ1-5; D is perhaps TRBD1 (6 bases). V was shortened by 4 bases and J by 4 bases, with 12 bases between the two germline ends. This CDR3 spans 14 amino acids. From germline, CDR1 is SGHDT and CDR2 YYEEEE. CDR3 sequence (DNA): TGTGCCAGCAGCAACACAGGGACAAATCAGCCCCAGCATTTT. Protein product: CASSNTGTNQPQHF.

The V and J genes are TRBV7-2 and TRBJ2-3, with D unclear. Trimming left V 0 bases short and J 6 bases short, with 13 bases between. The germline CDR1 and CDR2 sequences are SGHTA and FQGNSA. The CDR3 loop spans 15 amino acids. The CDR3 is CASSLAALAEDTQYF. CDR3 DNA: TGTGCCAGCAGCTTAGCGGCGCTGGCAGAGGATACGCAGTATTTT.

This clonotype has ten or more counts. J is TRBJ2-3 and V is TRBV2; tentatively, D is TRBD2 (6 bases). CDR1 and CDR2 from the germline V gene are SNHLY and FYNNEI. CDR3 size: 12 residues. Deletions cut 8 bases from V and 6 bases from J, with 12 bases between. This CDR3 reads CASFRGGDTQYF. DNA for the CDR3: TGTGCCAGCTTCCGTGGGGGGGATACGCAGTATTTT.

The rearrangement links TRBV11-2 to TRBJ2-3; TRBD2 matches at 7 bases. The V and J ends lost 5 bases and 0 bases, in that order; junction bases with no gene match: 8. CDR1 and CDR2 (germline): SGHAT, FQNNGV. The CDR3 has 16 amino acids. This CDR3 is CASSPQSAGSTDTQYF. The CDR3 DNA reads TGTGCCAGCAGCCCGCAGTCAGCGGGGAGCACAGATACGCAGTATTTT.

A remark on this clonotype: This may be a read error: a much more frequent sequence differs by one nucleotide. This sequence joins TRBV15 and TRBJ2-1, with D perhaps TRBD1 (8 bases). CDR3 length equals 16 residues. Germline CDR1 LNHNV, CDR2 YYDKDF (reference sequence). CDR3 nucleotides: TGTGCCGCCAGCAGGCTATTACAGGGGGGGTCCAATGAGCAGTTCTTC. This codes for CAASRLLQGGSNEQFF.

The genes are TRBV20-1 and TRBJ2-4, with 8 bases aligning to TRBD1. J gave up 4 bases and V 3 bases, and 11 bases lay outside the gene matches. Germline V CDR1 and CDR2: DFQATT, SNEGSKA (reference sequence). The length of the CDR3 is 16 residues. The DNA of the CDR3 is TGCAGTGCTAGGACAGGGGTCCCCGGCCAAAAAAACATTCAGTACTTC. Residues: CSARTGVPGQKNIQYF.

This clonotype has a handful of counts. The chain couples TRBV20-1 to TRBJ1-5; D ambiguous. Trimming pared 6 bases from V and 1 base from J, leaving 13 bases between. Per germline, CDR1 DFQATT and CDR2 SNEGSKA (reference sequence). CDR3 size: 14 residues. CDR3 DNA: TGCAGTGCCGCCCCCTCGGGGAGCAATCAGCCCCAGCATTTT. This translates into CSAAPSGSNQPQHF.

This clonotype occurred once. The chain couples TRBV7-2 to TRBJ2-5; 9 nucleotides agree with TRBD1. TRBJ2-7 matches the DNA end more closely, so the J call is doubtful. Germline CDR1 and CDR2: SGHTA and FQGNSA. The length of the CDR3 is 18 residues. The CDR3 DNA reads as TGTGCCAGCAACCTAGAATTAGGGGGGACAGGGTTTATCTACGAGCAGTACTTC. This encodes CASNLELGGTGFIYEQYF.

The V and J genes are TRBV7-9 and TRBJ1-1; D perhaps matches TRBD1 (6 bases). V lost 5 bases to trimming and J lost 11 bases, with 12 bases between them. This CDR3 contains 11 residues. Per germline, CDR1 SEHNR and CDR2 FQNEAQ (reference sequence). The CDR3: CASSGTGLAFF. CDR3 nucleotide sequence: TGTGCCAGCAGCGGTACAGGGTTGGCTTTCTTT.

The chain carries TRBV5-6 and TRBJ1-2; D is perhaps TRBD1 (5 bases). Germline assignment: CDR1 SGHDT and CDR2 YYEEEE. The V end was cut by 0 bases, the J end by 6 bases, with 12 bases between. The CDR3 has 14 amino acids. CDR3 DNA sequence: TGTGCCAGCAGCTTGGTGTCAGGGATTCATGGCTACACCTTC. Residues: CASSLVSGIHGYTF. Full variable domain (missing parts from reference TRBV5-6 and TRBJ1-2): DAGVTQSPTHLIKTRGQQVTLRCSPKSGHDTVSWYQQALGQGPQFIFQYYEEEERQRGNFPDRFSGHQFPNYSSELNVNALLLGDSALYLCASSLVSGIHGYTFGSGTRLTVV.

The table lists this clonotype with many counts. The CDR3 DNA reads TGTGCCAGCAGCCCAGGTTTGGGGACAGATACGCAGTATTTT. It codes for CASSPGLGTDTQYF. The chain carries TRBV7-9 and TRBJ2-3, with D unclear. Trimming cost V 5 bases and J 3 bases, with 12 bases left between them. Germline-derived CDR1 and CDR2 are SEHNR and FQNEAQ (reference sequence). CDR3 length equals 14 residues.

This clonotype was seen at least ten times. V gene TRBV12-5 combines with J gene TRBJ2-7; TRBD1 agrees at 9 bases. CDR1 is LGHNT and CDR2 is FRNRAP in the germline V gene. Trimming at V came to 9 bases and at J to 3 bases, leaving 6 bases not matched to a gene. CDR3 length: 13 amino acids. The CDR3 loop reads CASRGQGYYEQYF. Here the CDR3 DNA reads TGTGCTAGCCGAGGACAGGGGTACTACGAGCAGTACTTC.

This clonotype has ten or more counts. This chain connects TRBV6-6 to TRBJ1-2, with TRBD1 as a possible D gene (5 bases). Germline-derived CDR1 and CDR2 are MNHNY and SVGAGI (reference sequence). This CDR3 contains 15 residues. Trimming removed 4 bases from V and 4 bases from J, with 16 bases in between. This CDR3 is CASSSTGPAPYGYTF. The CDR3 DNA sequence: TGTGCCAGCAGTTCCACAGGCCCGGCGCCCTATGGCTACACCTTC.

This clonotype was recorded a few times. V is TRBV30 and J is TRBJ2-1, with TRBD2 matching 7 bases. V shed 0 bases and J 7 bases; nucleotides not matched to a gene: 9. The V gene's germline CDR1 is GTSNPN and CDR2 SVGIG (reference sequence). The length of the CDR3 is 15 residues. CDR3 sequence (DNA): TGTGCCTGGAGTGTACTAACGGGGGGTGTGAATGAGCAGTTCTTC. It encodes CAWSVLTGGVNEQFF.

The sample holds many counts of this clonotype. The rearrangement joins TRBV20-1 to TRBJ1-4; 8 bases fit TRBD1. This CDR3 has 17 amino acids. The junction had 13 bases not matched to a gene; V was cut back by 1 base and J by 6 bases. Germline assignment: CDR1 DFQATT and CDR2 SNEGSKA (reference sequence). CDR3 amino acids: CSARGGQGANYYEKLFF. The CDR3, as DNA: TGCAGTGCTAGAGGGGGCCAGGGGGCGAACTATTATGAAAAACTGTTTTTT.

In its sample, this clonotype was seen many times. The V call is TRBV6-6, the J call TRBJ2-1, with 11 bases fitting TRBD2. CDR1 is MNHNY and CDR2 is SVGAGI in the germline V gene (reference sequence). Germline trimming cut 6 bases from V and 4 bases from J; bases unmatched to any gene: 5. This CDR3 has 15 residues. Here the CDR3 DNA reads TGTGCCAGCAGCTCGACTAGCGGGGAGTACAATGAGCAGTTCTTC. It yields the protein CASSSTSGEYNEQFF.

A remark on this clonotype: This could be a read error, since a much larger clone is one nucleotide away. The rearrangement uses TRBV19 and TRBJ2-4; a weak D match, TRBD1 (6 bases). From germline, CDR1 is LNHDA and CDR2 SQIVND (reference sequence). The germline V and J ends were trimmed by 4 bases and 8 bases, with 21 bases remaining between them. The CDR3 runs 16 residues. In DNA form, the CDR3 reads TGTGCCAGTAGTAATTTGGACAGCCCCTTGAGGGACATTCAGTACTTC. It encodes CASSNLDSPLRDIQYF.

This clonotype came up a few times. V and J are TRBV6-5 and TRBJ2-1; D perhaps matches TRBD1 (5 bases). The CDR3 is 13 residues long. Germline V CDR1 and CDR2: MNHEY, SVGAGI. V shed 6 bases and J shed 4 bases, with 10 bases lying between them. The DNA for the CDR3 is TGTGCCAGCAGAGGGGTGATGTACAATGAGCAGTTCTTC. Protein sequence: CASRGVMYNEQFF.

A note on this clonotype: This may arise from a read error, as a much more abundant clone is one base away. In this CDR3 the conserved last residue, phenylalanine or tryptophan, is missing, so a read error is likely. V and J are TRBV10-3 and TRBJ2-7; a possible D gene is TRBD2 (6 bases). The germline gives CDR1 ENHRY, CDR2 SYGVKD. Deletions cut 6 bases from V and 0 bases from J, with 12 bases between. The CDR3 is 14 residues long. CDR3 DNA: TGTGCCATCAGAGCGGACGGGAGCTCCTACGAGCAGTACTGC. It codes for CAIRADGSSYEQYC.

The CDR3 region has the DNA TGTGCCAGCAGTTACCCAGGGGATTCACCCCTCCACTTT. It is translated as CASSYPGDSPLHF. The gene calls are TRBV6-2 or TRBV6-3 and TRBJ1-6, with D possibly matching TRBD1 (6 bases). There are 13 residues in the CDR3. V shed 2 bases and J shed 8 bases, with 7 bases lying between them. Germline CDR1 reads MNHEY; CDR2 reads SVGEGT.

The chain is built from TRBV20-1 and TRBJ1-5; 11 bases match TRBD1. In germline, CDR1 is DFQATT, CDR2 SNEGSKA (reference sequence). Trimming at V came to 3 bases and at J to 1 base, leaving 8 bases not matched to a gene. The CDR3 contains 17 residues. CDR3 protein: CSARGQGVLFSNQPQHF. Written as DNA, the CDR3 is TGCAGTGCTAGGGGACAGGGGGTCTTGTTCAGCAATCAGCCCCAGCATTTT.

This clonotype showed up many times. The DNA of the CDR3 is TGTGCCAGCAGCTCCCAAGTAGCGGGGTACTCTGGGGCCAACGTCCTGACTTTC. Translating gives CASSSQVAGYSGANVLTF. This chain uses TRBV7-2 with TRBJ2-6; 8 bases match TRBD2. After removal of 4 bases from V and 0 bases from J, the junction contained 8 bases not matched to a gene. The CDR3 extends over 18 amino acids. The germline V gene has CDR1 SGHTA and CDR2 FQGNSA.

The V and J genes are TRBV6-1 and TRBJ2-7; D is unresolved. With 7 bases removed from V and 2 bases from J, the gap between germline ends came to 24 bases. The CDR3 has 17 residues. Per germline, CDR1 MNHNS and CDR2 SASEGT. The CDR3 region is CASKQMGGPDVPYEQYF. As DNA, the CDR3 is TGTGCCAGCAAGCAAATGGGCGGTCCAGACGTTCCCTACGAGCAGTACTTC.